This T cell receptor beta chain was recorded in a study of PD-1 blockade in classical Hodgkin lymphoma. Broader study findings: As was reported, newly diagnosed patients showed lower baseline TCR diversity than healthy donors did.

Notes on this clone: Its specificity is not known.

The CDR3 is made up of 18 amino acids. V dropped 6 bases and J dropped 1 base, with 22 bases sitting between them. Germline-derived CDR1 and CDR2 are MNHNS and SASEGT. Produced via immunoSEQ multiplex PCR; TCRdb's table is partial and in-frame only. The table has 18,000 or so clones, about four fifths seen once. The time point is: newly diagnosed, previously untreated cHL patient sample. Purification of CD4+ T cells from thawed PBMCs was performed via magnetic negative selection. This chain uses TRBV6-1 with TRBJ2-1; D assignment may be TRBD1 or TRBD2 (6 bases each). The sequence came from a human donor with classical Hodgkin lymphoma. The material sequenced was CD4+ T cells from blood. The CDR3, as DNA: TGTGCCAGCAGCGAACAGGGAGCCGGGAGAATGTCCTACAATGAGCAGTTCTTC. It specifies CASSEQGAGRMSYNEQFF.